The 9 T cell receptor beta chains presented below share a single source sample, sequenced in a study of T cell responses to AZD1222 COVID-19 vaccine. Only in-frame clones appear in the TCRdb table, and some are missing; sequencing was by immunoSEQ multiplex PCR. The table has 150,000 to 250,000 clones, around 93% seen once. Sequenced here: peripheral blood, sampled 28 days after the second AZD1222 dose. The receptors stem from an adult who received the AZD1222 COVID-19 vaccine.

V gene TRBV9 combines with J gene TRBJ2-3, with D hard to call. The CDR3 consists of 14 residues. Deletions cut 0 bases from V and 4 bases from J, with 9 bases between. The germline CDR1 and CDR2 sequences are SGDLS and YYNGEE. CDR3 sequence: CASSVDPSPDTQYF. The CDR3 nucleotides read TGTGCCAGCAGCGTAGATCCTAGTCCAGATACGCAGTATTTT. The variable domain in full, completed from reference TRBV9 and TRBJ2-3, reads DSGVTQTPKHLITATGQRVTLRCSPRSGDLSVYWYQQSLDQGLQFLIQYYNGEERAKGNILERFSAQQFPDLHSELNLSSLELGDSALYFCASSVDPSPDTQYFGPGTRLTVL.

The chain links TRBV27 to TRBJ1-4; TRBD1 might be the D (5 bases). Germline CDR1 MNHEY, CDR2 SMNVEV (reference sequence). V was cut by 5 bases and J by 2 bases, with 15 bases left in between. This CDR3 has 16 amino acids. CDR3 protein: CASSPRQYPTNEKLFF. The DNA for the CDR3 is TGTGCCAGCAGTCCCCGACAGTATCCGACTAATGAAAAACTGTTTTTT. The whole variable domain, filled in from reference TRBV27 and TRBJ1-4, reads EAQVTQNPRYLITVTGKKLTVTCSQNMNHEYMSWYRQDPGLGLRQIYYSMNVEVTDKGDVPEGYKVSRKEKRNFPLILESPSPNQTSLYFCASSPRQYPTNEKLFFGSGTQLSVL.

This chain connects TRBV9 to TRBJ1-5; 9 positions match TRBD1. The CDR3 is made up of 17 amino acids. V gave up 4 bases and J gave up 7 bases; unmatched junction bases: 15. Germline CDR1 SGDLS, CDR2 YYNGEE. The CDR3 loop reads CASSPSPGQGIGQPQHF. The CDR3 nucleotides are TGTGCCAGCAGCCCTTCCCCGGGACAGGGAATAGGACAGCCCCAGCATTTT.

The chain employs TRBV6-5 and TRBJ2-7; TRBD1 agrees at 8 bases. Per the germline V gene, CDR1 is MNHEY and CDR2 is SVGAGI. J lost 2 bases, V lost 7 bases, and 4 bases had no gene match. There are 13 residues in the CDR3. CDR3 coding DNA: TGTGCCAGCATTGCGGGACAGGCCTACGAGCAGTACTTC. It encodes CASIAGQAYEQYF.

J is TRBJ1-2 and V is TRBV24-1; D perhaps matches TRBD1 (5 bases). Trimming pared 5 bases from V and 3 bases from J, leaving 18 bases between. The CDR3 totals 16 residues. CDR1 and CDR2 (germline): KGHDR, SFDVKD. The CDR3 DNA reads TGTGCCACCAGTGCGGGGGGGAAAAGACGGGACTATGGCTACACCTTC. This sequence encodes CATSAGGKRRDYGYTF.

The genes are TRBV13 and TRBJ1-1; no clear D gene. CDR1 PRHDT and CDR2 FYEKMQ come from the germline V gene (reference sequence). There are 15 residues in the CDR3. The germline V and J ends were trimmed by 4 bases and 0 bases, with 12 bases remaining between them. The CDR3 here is CASSSDTFLNTEAFF. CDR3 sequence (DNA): TGTGCCAGCAGCTCTGACACTTTCTTGAACACTGAAGCTTTCTTT.

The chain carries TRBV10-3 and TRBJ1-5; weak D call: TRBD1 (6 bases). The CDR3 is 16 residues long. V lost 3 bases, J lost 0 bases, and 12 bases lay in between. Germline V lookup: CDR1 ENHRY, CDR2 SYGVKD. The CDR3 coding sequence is TGTGCCATCAGTGACGGGACACTTTATAGCAATCAGCCCCAGCATTTT. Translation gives CAISDGTLYSNQPQHF.

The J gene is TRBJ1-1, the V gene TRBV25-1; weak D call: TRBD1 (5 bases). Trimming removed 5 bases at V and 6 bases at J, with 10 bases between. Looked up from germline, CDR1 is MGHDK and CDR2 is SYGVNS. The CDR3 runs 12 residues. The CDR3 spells CASSTGGAEAFF. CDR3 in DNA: TGTGCCAGCAGTACTGGGGGGGCTGAAGCTTTCTTT.

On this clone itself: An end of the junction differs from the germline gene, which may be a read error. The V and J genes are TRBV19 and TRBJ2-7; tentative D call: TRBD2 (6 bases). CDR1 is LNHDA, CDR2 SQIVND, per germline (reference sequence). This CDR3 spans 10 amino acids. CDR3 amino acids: CRGVSYEQYF. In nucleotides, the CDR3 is TGCCGCGGGGTCTCCTACGAGCAGTACTTC.